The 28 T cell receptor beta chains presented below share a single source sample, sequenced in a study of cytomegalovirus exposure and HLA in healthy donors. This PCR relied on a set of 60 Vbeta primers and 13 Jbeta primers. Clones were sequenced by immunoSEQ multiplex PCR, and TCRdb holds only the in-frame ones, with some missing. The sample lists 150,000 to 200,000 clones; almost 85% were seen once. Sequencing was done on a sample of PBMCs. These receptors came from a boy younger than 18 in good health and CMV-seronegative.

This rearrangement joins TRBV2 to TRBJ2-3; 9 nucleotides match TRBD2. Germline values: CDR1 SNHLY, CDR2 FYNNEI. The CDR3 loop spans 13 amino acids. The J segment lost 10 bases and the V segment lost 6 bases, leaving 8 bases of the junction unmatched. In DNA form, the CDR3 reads TGTGCCAGCAGAGGTAGCGGGAGTAGGGCGCAGTATTTT. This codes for CASRGSGSRAQYF. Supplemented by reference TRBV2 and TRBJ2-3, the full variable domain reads EPEVTQTPSHQVTQMGQEVILRCVPISNHLYFYWYRQILGQKVEFLVSFYNNEISEKSEIFDDQFSVERPDGSNFTLKIRSTKLEDSAMYFCASRGSGSRAQYFGPGTRLTVL.

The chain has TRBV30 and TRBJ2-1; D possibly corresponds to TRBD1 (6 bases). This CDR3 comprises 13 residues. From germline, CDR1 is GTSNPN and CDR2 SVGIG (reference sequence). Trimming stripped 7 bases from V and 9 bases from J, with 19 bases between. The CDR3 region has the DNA TGTGCCTCCAGCCGGGACATCCTCGGTGAGCAGTTCTTC. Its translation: CASSRDILGEQFF.

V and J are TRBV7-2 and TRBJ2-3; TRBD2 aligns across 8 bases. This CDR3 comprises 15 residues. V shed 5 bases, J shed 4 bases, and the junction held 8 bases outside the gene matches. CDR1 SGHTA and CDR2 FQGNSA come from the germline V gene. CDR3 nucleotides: TGTGCCAGCAGCCCAAGCGGGAGTAGGGCAGATACGCAGTATTTT. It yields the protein CASSPSGSRADTQYF.

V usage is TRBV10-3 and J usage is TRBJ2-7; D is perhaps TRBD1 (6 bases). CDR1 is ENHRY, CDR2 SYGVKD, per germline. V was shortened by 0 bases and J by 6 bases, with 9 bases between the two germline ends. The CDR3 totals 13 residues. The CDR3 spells CAISESTRGEQYF. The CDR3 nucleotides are TGTGCCATCAGTGAGTCCACCAGGGGCGAGCAGTACTTC.

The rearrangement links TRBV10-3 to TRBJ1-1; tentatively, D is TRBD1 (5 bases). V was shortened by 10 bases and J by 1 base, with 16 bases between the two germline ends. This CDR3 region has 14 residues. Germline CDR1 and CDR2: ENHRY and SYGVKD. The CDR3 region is CATGRRDGNTEAFF. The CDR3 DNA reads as TGTGCCACCGGTAGGAGGGACGGGAACACTGAAGCTTTCTTT.

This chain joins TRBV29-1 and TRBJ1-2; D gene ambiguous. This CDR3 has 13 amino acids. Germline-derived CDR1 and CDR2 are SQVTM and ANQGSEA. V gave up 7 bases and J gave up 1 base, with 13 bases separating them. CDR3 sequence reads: CSAGGGFNYGYTF. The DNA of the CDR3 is TGCAGCGCAGGTGGAGGGTTTAACTATGGCTACACCTTC. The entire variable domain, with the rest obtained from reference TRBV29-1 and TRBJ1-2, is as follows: SAVISQKPSRDICQRGTSLTIQCQVDSQVTMMFWYRQQPGQSLTLIATANQGSEATYESGFVIDKFPISRPNLTFSTLTVSNMSPEDSSIYLCSAGGGFNYGYTFGSGTRLTVV.

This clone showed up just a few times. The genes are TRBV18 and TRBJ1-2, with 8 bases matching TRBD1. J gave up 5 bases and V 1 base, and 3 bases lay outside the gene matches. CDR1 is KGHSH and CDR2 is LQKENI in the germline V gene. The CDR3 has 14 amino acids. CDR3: CASSPRDRTYGYTF. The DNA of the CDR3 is TGTGCCAGCTCACCACGGGACAGGACGTATGGCTACACCTTC.

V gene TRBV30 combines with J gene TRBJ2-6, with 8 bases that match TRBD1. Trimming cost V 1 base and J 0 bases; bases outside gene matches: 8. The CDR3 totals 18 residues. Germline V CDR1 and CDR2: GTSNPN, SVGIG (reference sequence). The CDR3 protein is CAWSATTGALSGANVLTF. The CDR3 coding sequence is TGTGCCTGGAGTGCAACGACAGGGGCCCTCTCTGGGGCCAACGTCCTGACTTTC.

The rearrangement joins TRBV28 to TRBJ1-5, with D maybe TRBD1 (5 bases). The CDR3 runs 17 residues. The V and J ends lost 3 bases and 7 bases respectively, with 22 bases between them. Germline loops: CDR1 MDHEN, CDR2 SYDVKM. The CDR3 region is CASSFFWILGGDQPQHF. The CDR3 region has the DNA TGTGCCAGCAGTTTTTTTTGGATACTCGGGGGAGACCAGCCCCAGCATTTT.

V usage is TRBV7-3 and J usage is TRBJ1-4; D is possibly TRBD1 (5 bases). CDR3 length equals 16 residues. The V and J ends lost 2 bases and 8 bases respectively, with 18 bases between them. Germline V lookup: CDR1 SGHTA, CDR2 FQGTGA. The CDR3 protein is CASSLLPIREGEKLFF. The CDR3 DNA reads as TGTGCCAGCAGCTTACTTCCAATCAGGGAGGGAGAAAAACTGTTTTTT. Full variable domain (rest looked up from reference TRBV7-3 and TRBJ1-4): GAGVSQTPSNKVTEKGKYVELRCDPISGHTALYWYRQSLGQGPEFLIYFQGTGAADDSGLPNDRFFAVRPEGSVSTLKIQRTERGDSAVYLCASSLLPIREGEKLFFGSGTQLSVL.

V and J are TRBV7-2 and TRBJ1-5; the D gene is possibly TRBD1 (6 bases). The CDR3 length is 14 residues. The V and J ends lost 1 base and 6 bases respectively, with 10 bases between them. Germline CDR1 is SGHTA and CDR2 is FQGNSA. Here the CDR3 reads CASSLGGRGQPQHF. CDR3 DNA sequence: TGTGCCAGCAGCTTAGGGGGGCGCGGTCAGCCCCAGCATTTT.

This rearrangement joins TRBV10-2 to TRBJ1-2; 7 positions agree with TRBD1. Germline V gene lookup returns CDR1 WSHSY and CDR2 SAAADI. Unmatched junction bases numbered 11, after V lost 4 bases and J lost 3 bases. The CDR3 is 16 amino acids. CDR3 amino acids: CASSGMIRQGDYGYTF. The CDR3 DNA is TGCGCCAGCAGTGGCATGATCAGACAGGGCGACTATGGCTACACCTTC.

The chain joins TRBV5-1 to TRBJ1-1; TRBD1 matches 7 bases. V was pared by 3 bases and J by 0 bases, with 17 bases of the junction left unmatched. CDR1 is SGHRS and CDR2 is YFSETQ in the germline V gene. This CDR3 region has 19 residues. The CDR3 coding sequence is TGCGCCAGCAGCTCCCCAACCCGACAGGGAGGTCAGATGAACACTGAAGCTTTCTTT. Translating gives CASSSPTRQGGQMNTEAFF.

The CDR3 is CAWSDTGVYEQYF. CDR3 DNA: TGTGCCTGGAGTGATACAGGGGTTTACGAGCAGTACTTC. The V call is TRBV30, the J call TRBJ2-7, with 7 positions matching TRBD1. The V segment lost 1 base and the J segment 4 bases; nucleotides outside the gene matches: 4. Germline V gene sequence: CDR1 GTSNPN, CDR2 SVGIG (reference sequence). CDR3 size: 13 residues. Combining the CDR3 with reference TRBV30 and TRBJ2-7 gives the whole variable domain SQTIHQWPATLVQPVGSPLSLECTVEGTSNPNLYWYRQAAGRGLQLLFYSVGIGQISSEVPQNLSASRPQDRQFILSSKKLLLSDSGFYLCAWSDTGVYEQYFGPGTRLTVT.

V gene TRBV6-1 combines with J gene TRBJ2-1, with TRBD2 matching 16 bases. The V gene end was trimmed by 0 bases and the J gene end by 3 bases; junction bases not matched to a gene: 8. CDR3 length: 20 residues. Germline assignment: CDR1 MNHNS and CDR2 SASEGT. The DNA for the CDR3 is TGTGCCAGCAGTGAAGCACGTCCCGGGACTAGCGGGAGGGTCTACAATGAGCAGTTCTTC. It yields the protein CASSEARPGTSGRVYNEQFF.

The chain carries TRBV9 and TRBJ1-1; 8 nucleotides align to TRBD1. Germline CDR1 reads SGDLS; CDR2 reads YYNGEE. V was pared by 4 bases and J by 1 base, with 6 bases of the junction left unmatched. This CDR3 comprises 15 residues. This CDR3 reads CASSFGQGGNTEAFF. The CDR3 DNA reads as TGTGCCAGCAGCTTCGGACAGGGCGGGAACACTGAAGCTTTCTTT.

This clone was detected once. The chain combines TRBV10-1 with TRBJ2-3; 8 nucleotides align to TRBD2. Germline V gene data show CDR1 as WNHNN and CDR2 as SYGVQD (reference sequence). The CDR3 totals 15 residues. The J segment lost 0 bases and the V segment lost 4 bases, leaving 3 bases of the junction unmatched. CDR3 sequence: CASSAGGHSTDTQYF. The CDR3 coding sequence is TGCGCCAGCAGTGCGGGGGGGCACAGCACAGATACGCAGTATTTT.

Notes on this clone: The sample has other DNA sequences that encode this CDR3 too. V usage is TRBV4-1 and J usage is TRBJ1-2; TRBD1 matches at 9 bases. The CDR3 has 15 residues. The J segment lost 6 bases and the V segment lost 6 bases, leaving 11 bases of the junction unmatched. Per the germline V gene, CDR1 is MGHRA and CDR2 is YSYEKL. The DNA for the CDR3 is TGCGCCAGCAGTCAGCCAACAGGGGGCAGAAATGGCTACACCTTC. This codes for CASSQPTGGRNGYTF.

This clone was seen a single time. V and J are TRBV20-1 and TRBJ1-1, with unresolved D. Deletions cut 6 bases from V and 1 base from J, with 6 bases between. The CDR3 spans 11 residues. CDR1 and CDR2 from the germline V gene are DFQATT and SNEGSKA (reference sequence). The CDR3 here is CSAGKNTEAFF. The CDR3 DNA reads TGCAGTGCCGGGAAGAACACTGAAGCTTTCTTT.

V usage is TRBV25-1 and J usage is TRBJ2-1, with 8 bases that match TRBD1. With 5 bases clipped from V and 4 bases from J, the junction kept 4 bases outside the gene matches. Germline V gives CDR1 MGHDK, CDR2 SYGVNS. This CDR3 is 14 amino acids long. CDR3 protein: CASSYGQGYNEQFF. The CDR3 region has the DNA TGTGCCAGCAGTTATGGACAGGGATACAATGAGCAGTTCTTC.

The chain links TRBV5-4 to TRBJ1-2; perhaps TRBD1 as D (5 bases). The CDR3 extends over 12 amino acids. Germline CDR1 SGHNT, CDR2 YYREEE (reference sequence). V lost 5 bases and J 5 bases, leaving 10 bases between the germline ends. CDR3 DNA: TGTGCCAGCAGTTCTCAGGGTTATGGCTACACCTTC. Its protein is CASSSQGYGYTF.

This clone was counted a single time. For the CDR3, the DNA is TGTGCCAGTAGTATTCAGGGGACTGAAGCTTTCTTT. It translates to CASSIQGTEAFF. The V call is TRBV19, the J call TRBJ1-1; D is perhaps TRBD1 (6 bases). The germline CDR1 and CDR2 sequences are LNHDA and SQIVND (reference sequence). The CDR3 totals 12 residues. V gave up 3 bases and J gave up 5 bases, with 7 bases separating them.

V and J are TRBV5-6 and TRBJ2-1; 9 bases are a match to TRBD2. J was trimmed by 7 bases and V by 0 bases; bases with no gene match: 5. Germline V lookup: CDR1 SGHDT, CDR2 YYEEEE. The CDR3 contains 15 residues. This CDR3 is CASSLGTSVLNEQFF. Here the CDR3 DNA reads TGTGCCAGCAGCTTGGGGACTAGCGTTTTAAATGAGCAGTTCTTC. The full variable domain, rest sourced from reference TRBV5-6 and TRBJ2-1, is DAGVTQSPTHLIKTRGQQVTLRCSPKSGHDTVSWYQQALGQGPQFIFQYYEEEERQRGNFPDRFSGHQFPNYSSELNVNALLLGDSALYLCASSLGTSVLNEQFFGPGTRLTVL.

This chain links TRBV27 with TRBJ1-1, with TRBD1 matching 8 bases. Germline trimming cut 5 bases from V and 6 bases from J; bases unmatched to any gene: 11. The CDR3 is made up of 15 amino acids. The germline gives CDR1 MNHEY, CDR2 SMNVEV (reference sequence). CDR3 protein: CASSIRTGSTPEAFF. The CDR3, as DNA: TGTGCCAGCAGTATCCGGACAGGGTCGACCCCTGAAGCTTTCTTT.

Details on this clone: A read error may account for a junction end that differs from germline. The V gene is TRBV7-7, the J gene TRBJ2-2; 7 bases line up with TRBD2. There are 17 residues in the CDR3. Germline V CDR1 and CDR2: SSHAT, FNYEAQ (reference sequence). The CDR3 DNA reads TGTGCTAGCAGCTCCCGAGGCCTAGCGGATAACACCGGGGAGCTGTTTTTT. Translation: CASSSRGLADNTGELFF.

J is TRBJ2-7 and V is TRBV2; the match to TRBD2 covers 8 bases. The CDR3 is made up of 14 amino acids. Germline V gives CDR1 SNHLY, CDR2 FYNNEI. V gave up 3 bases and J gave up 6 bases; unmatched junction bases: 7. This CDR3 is CASSDKREFIEQYF. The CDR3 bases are TGTGCCAGCAGTGATAAGCGGGAGTTTATCGAGCAGTACTTC.

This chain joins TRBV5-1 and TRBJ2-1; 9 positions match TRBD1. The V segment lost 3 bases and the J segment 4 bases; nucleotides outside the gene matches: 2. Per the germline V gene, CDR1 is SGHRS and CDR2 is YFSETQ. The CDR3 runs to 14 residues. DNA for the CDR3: TGCGCCAGCAGCTCCGGGACAGGGTACAATGAGCAGTTCTTC. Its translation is CASSSGTGYNEQFF.

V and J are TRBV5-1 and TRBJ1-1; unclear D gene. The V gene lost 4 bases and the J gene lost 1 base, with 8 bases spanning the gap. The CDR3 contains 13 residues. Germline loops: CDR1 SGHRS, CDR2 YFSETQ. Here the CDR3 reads CASSPEANTEAFF. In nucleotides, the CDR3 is TGCGCCAGCAGCCCGGAGGCGAACACTGAAGCTTTCTTT.